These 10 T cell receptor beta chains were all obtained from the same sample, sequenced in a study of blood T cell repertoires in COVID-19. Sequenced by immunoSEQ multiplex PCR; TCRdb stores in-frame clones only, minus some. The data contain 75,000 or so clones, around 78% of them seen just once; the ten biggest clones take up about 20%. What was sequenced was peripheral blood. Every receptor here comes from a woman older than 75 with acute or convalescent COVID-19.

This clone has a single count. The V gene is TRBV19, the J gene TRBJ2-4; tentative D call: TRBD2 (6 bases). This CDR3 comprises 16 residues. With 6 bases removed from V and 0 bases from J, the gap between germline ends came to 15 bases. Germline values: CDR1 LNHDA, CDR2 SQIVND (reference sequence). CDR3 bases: TGTGCCAGTAGCCCGAACCTGGGACTAGCCAAAAACATTCAGTACTTC. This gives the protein CASSPNLGLAKNIQYF.

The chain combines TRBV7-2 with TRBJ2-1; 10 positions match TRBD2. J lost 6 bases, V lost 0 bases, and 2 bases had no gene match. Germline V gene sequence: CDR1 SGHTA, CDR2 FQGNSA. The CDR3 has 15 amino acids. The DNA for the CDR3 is TGTGCCAGCAGCTTAGCAGCGGGAGGGTCCAATGAGCAGTTCTTC. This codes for CASSLAAGGSNEQFF.

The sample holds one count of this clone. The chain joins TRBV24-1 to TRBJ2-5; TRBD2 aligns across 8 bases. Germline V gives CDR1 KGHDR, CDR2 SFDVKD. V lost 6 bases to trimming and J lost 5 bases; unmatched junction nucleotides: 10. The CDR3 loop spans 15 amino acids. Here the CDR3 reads CATSSSGGTRETQYF. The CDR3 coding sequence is TGTGCCACCAGTAGCAGCGGGGGTACTCGGGAGACCCAGTACTTC.

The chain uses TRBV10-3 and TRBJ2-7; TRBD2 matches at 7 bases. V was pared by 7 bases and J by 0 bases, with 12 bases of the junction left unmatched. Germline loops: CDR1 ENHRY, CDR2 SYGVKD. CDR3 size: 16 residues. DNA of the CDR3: TGTGCCATCACAGGAAGCGCGGGAGAGAGCTCCTACGAGCAGTACTTC. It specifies CAITGSAGESSYEQYF.

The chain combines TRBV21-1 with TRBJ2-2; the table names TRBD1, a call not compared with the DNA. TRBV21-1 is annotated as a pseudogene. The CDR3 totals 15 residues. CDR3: CASTAGQVPHGELFF. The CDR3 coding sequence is TGTGCCAGCACCGCAGGACAGGTTCCCCACGGGGAGCTGTTTTTT.

The CDR3 region has the DNA TGTGCCAGCAGCTTAGAGTTCGGGTTCTCCTACGAGCAGTACTTC. Protein product: CASSLEFGFSYEQYF. The genes are TRBV11-2 and TRBJ2-7; D unclear. Trimming shortened V by 0 bases and J by 0 bases, and 9 bases separated the two germline ends. CDR1 SGHAT and CDR2 FQNNGV come from the germline V gene. The CDR3 runs 15 residues. The complete variable domain, with remaining parts taken from reference TRBV11-2 and TRBJ2-7, reads EAGVAQSPRYKIIEKRQSVAFWCNPISGHATLYWYQQILGQGPKLLIQFQNNGVVDDSQLPKDRFSAERLKGVDSTLKIQPAKLEDSAVYLCASSLEFGFSYEQYFGPGTRLTVT.

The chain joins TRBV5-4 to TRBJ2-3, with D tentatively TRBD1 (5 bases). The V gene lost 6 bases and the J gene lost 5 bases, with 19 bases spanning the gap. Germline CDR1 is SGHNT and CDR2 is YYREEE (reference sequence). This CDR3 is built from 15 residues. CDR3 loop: CASNKGSPARDTQYF. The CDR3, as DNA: TGTGCCAGCAACAAGGGGTCACCCGCAAGAGATACGCAGTATTTT.

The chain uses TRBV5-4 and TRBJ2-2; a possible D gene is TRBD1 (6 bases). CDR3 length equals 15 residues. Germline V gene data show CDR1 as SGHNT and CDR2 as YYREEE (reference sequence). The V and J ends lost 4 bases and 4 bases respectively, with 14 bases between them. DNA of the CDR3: TGTGCCAGCAGCCGACGGGACACCCTCACCGGGGAGCTGTTTTTT. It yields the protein CASSRRDTLTGELFF.

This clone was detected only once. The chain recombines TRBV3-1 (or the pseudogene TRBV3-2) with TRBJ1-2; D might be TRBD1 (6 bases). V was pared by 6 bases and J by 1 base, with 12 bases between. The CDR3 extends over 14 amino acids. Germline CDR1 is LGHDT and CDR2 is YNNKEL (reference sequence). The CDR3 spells CASRPGQINYGYTF. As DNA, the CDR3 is TGTGCCAGCAGACCCGGACAGATTAACTATGGCTACACCTTC.

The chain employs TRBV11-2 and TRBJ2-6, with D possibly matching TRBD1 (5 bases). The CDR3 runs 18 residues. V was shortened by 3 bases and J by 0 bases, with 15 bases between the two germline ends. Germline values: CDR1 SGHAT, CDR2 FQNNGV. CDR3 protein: CASSFTDSYSSGANVLTF. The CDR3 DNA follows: TGTGCCAGCAGCTTCACAGACAGCTATAGCTCTGGGGCCAACGTCCTGACTTTC.